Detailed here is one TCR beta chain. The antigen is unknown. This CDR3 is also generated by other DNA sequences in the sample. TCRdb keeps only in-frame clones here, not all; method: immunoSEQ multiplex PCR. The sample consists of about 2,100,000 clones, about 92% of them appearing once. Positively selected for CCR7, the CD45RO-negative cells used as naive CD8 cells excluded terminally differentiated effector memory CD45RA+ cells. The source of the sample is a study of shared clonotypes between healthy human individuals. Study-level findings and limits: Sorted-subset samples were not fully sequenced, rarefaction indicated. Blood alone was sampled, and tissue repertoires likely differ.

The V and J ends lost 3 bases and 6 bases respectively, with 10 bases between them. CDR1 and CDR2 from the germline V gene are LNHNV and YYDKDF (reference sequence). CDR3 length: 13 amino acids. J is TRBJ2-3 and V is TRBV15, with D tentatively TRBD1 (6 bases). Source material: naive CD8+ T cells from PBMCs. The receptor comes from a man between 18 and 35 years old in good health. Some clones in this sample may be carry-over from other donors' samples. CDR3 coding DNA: TGTGCCACCAGCAGCAGGGGATCGGATACGCAGTATTTT. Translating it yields CATSSRGSDTQYF.